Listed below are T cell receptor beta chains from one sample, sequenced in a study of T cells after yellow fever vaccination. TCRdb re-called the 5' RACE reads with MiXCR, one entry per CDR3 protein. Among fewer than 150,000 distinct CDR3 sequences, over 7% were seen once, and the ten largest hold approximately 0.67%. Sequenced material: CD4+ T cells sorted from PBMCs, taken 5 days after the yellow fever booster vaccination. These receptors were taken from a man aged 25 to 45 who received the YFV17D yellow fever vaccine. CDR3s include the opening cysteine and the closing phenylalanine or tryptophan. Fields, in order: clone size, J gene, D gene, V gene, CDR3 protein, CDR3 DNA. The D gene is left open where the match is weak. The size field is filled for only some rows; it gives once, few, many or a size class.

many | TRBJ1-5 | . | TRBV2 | CASSAEAPQPQHF | TGTGCCAGCAGTGCAGAGGCCCCTCAGCCCCAGCATTTT
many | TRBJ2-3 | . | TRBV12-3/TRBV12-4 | CASTVGVSDDTQYF | TGTGCCAGCACTGTCGGCGTCTCTGACGATACGCAGTATTTT
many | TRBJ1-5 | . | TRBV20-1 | CSASRDAGVGQPQHF | TGCAGTGCTAGTCGAGATGCGGGGGTCGGGCAGCCCCAGCATTTT
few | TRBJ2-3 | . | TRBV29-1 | CSIRETTDTQYF | TGCAGCATTAGGGAGACCACAGATACGCAGTATTTT
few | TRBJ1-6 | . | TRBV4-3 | CASSQVRVGSPLHF | TGCGCCAGCAGCCAAGTAAGGGTGGGGTCACCCCTCCACTTT
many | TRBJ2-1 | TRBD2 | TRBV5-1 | CASSLRPREGAQGSEQFF | TGCGCCAGCAGCTTGCGTCCGCGGGAGGGGGCGCAGGGGAGTGAGCAGTTCTTC
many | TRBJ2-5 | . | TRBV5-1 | CASWGAKETQYF | TGCGCCAGCTGGGGCGCGAAAGAGACCCAGTACTTC
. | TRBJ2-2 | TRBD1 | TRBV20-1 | CSATGQGRTGELFF | TGCAGTGCTACGGGACAGGGAAGGACCGGGGAGCTGTTTTTT
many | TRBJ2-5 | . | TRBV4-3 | CASSRGLKQETQYF | TGCGCCAGCAGCCGGGGACTGAAACAAGAGACCCAGTACTTC
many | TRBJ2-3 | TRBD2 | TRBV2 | CASTHSTSGRATDTQYF | TGTGCCAGCACCCACTCGACTAGCGGGAGGGCCACAGATACGCAGTATTTT
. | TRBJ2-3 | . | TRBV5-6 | CASSLVVDTQYF | TGTGCCAGCAGCTTGGTAGTAGATACGCAGTATTTT
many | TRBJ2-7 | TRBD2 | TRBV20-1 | CSARASGRVREQYF | TGCAGTGCTAGAGCGAGCGGGAGGGTGCGAGAGCAGTACTTC
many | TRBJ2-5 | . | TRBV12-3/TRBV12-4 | CASTRSGETQYF | TGTGCCAGCACCCGTAGTGGCGAGACCCAGTACTTC
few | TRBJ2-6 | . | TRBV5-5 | CASTRDRSGANVLTF | TGTGCCAGCACCCGGGATCGATCCGGGGCCAACGTCCTGACTTTC
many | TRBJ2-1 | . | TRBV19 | CASSTPTGTQSYTYNEQFF | TGTGCCAGTAGTACCCCGACCGGAACCCAGAGTTATACGTACAATGAGCAGTTCTTC
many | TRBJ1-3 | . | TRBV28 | CASSLSPYRNTIYF | TGTGCCAGCAGTTTATCCCCTTATCGGAACACCATATATTTT
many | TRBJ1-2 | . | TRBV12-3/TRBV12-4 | CASSLKTGNYGYTF | TGTGCCAGCAGTTTAAAAACGGGGAACTATGGCTACACCTTC